The rows below give T cell receptor beta chains drawn from one sample of a study of cytomegalovirus exposure and HLA in healthy donors. Sequencing used immunoSEQ multiplex PCR; TCRdb keeps in-frame clones, though not all of them. The repertoire has nearly 200,000 clones, 77% of them found once; the top ten carry approximately 2.1%. The specimen was PBMCs. The receptors shown here come from a woman between 25 and 40 years old in good health and CMV-seropositive. Each CDR3 is given with its conserved first and last residue. D genes are given only for firm matches. Expanded clones get a size class; other rows say once, few or many, or leave the size out.

D gene,CDR3 length,clone size,J gene,V gene,CDR3 DNA,CDR3 protein
.,13,once,TRBJ2-5,TRBV29-1,TGCAGCGTTACCCGCGGATTAGGAGAGACCCAGTACTTC,CSVTRGLGETQYF
.,13,few,TRBJ2-1,TRBV5-6,TGTGCCAGCAGCTCCTCTAGCAACAATGAGCAGTTCTTC,CASSSSSNNEQFF
TRBD1,13,.,TRBJ2-7,TRBV11-2,TGTGCCAGCACCTGGGACAGGGGCTACGAGCAGTACTTC,CASTWDRGYEQYF
TRBD1,14,.,TRBJ2-7,TRBV5-1,TGCGCCAGCAGCGCTACAGGGGGCGGCTACGAGCAGTACTTC,CASSATGGGYEQYF
TRBD1,14,.,TRBJ2-7,TRBV7-6,TGTGCCAGCAGCCCGGGACAGGGACCCTACGAGCAGTACTTC,CASSPGQGPYEQYF
TRBD2,15,.,TRBJ2-3,TRBV6-5,TGTGCCAGCAGTTACCGGGGGGACCCCGGGGGTACGCAGTATTTT,CASSYRGDPGGTQYF
.,13,.,TRBJ1-1,TRBV6-6,TGTGCCAGCAGTCTAGTAGGGAACACTGAAGCTTTCTTT,CASSLVGNTEAFF
.,16,.,TRBJ2-7,TRBV28,TGTGCCAGCAGTTCCCCGGGGGACTCTGGACGTGGCGAGCAGTACTTC,CASSSPGDSGRGEQYF
TRBD1,14,.,TRBJ2-5,TRBV14,TGTGCCAGCAGCCAAACAGGGGGGAAAGAGACCCAGTACTTC,CASSQTGGKETQYF
.,15,once,TRBJ2-2,TRBV6-6,TGTGCCAGCAGTTCGACAGGTGGACACACCGGGGAGCTGTTTTTT,CASSSTGGHTGELFF
TRBD1,14,.,TRBJ1-5,TRBV28,TGTGCCAGCAGTGAGGACAGGAGGAATCAGCCCCAGCATTTT,CASSEDRRNQPQHF
.,13,.,TRBJ1-1,TRBV7-6,TGTGCCAGCAGCTTTACCCACGACAGTGAAGCTTTCTTT,CASSFTHDSEAFF
.,11,.,TRBJ1-2,TRBV6-5,TGTGCCAGCAGGAGCCCGAATGGCTACACCTTC,CASRSPNGYTF
.,13,.,TRBJ1-4,TRBV2,TGTGCCAGCGGCGGGGGTATTAGAGAAAAACTGTTTTTT,CASGGGIREKLFF
.,14,few,TRBJ1-2,TRBV18,TGTGCCAGCTCACCACCGGAGGACTTCTATGGCTACACCTTC,CASSPPEDFYGYTF
TRBD2,16,few,TRBJ2-5,TRBV6-6,TGTGCCAGCAGGGACCTACTAGCGGGAGGGCCAGAGACCCAGTACTTC,CASRDLLAGGPETQYF
.,17,.,TRBJ2-3,TRBV11-2,TGTGCCAGCAGCTCGATCCGGGGGGCCGGAGGACCAGATACGCAGTATTTT,CASSSIRGAGGPDTQYF
TRBD1,15,few,TRBJ1-5,TRBV15,TGTGCCACCAACTTGGGACAGGGGGGAAGACAGCCCCAGCATTTT,CATNLGQGGRQPQHF
.,14,.,TRBJ1-6,TRBV2,TGTGCCAGCAGTGCAGCCAGGGTTAATTCACCCCTCCACTTT,CASSAARVNSPLHF
.,13,.,TRBJ1-2,TRBV6-1,TGTGCCAGCAGTGAATACAGAATCTGGGGCTACACCTTC,CASSEYRIWGYTF
TRBD1,19,.,TRBJ1-1,TRBV5-4,TGTGCCAGCAGCCTGCCCCCCGGGACAGGGGGCAAGAGGGACACTGAAGCTTTCTTT,CASSLPPGTGGKRDTEAFF
TRBD2,15,.,TRBJ2-5,TRBV5-1,TGCGCCAGCAGCTTGGTGTCTAGCGGGACGGAGACCCAGTACTTC,CASSLVSSGTETQYF
.,12,.,TRBJ1-1,TRBV7-9,TGTTCCAGCAGCTTTGGACTCTCTGAAGCTTTCTTT,CSSSFGLSEAFF
TRBD2,16,few,TRBJ2-1,TRBV7-8,TGTGCCAGCAGCTACCTGACTAGCGGCTCCTACAATGAGCAGTTCTTC,CASSYLTSGSYNEQFF
TRBD2,15,once,TRBJ2-7,TRBV7-9,TGTGCCAGCAGCTCGTTAGCGGGAGGGCCTTTTGAGCAGTACTTC,CASSSLAGGPFEQYF
.,14,.,TRBJ2-7,TRBV18,TGTGCCAGCTCCCGTCCGGCCGGACGGGAAGAGCAGTACTTC,CASSRPAGREEQYF
TRBD1,14,few,TRBJ1-1,TRBV10-3,TGTGCCATCAGTGAGTCGACAGGGCGAACTGAAGCTTTCTTT,CAISESTGRTEAFF
.,16,.,TRBJ2-3,TRBV9,TGTGCCAGCAGCGTAGAGGCTAGCTTTATGACAGATACGCAGTATTTT,CASSVEASFMTDTQYF